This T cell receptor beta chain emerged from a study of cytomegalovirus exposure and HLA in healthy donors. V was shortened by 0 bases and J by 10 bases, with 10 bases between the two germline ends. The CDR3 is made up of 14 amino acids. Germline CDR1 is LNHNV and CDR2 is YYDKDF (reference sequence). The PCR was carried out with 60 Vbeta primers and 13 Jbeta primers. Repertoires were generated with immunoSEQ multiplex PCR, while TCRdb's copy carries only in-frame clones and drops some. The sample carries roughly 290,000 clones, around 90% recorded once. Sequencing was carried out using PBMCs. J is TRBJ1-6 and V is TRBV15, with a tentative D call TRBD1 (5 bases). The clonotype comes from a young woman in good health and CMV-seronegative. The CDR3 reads CATSRDHQGSPLHF. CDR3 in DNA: TGTGCCACCAGCAGAGATCACCAGGGATCACCCCTCCACTTT.